These 2 T cell receptor beta chains came from one sample sequenced in a study of blood T cell repertoires in COVID-19. Sequenced by immunoSEQ multiplex PCR; TCRdb stores in-frame clones only, minus some. The sample yields approximately 260,000 clones, 87% seen once. The sequencing sample was made of peripheral blood. The source is a man in his 60s who had recovered from COVID-19.

The CDR3 coding sequence is TGCGCCAGCAGCTCCGAAATACAGGGGACTGGGGCCAACGTCCTGACTTTC. Its translation: CASSSEIQGTGANVLTF. J is TRBJ2-6 and V is TRBV5-1; 7 nucleotides line up with TRBD1. V trimming: 3 bases; J trimming: 2 bases; junction bases outside the gene matches: 8. The CDR3 runs 17 residues. In germline, CDR1 is SGHRS, CDR2 YFSETQ.

Only one count was recorded for this clone. The rearrangement joins TRBV10-3 to TRBJ2-6; perhaps TRBD1 as D (6 bases). Per germline, CDR1 ENHRY and CDR2 SYGVKD. The CDR3 has 19 residues. V lost 0 bases, J lost 1 base, and 16 bases lay in between. The CDR3 DNA reads as TGTGCCATCAGTGAGTCTTCGGTGCAGGGGATATCTGGGGCCAACGTCCTGACTTTC. Translated: CAISESSVQGISGANVLTF.